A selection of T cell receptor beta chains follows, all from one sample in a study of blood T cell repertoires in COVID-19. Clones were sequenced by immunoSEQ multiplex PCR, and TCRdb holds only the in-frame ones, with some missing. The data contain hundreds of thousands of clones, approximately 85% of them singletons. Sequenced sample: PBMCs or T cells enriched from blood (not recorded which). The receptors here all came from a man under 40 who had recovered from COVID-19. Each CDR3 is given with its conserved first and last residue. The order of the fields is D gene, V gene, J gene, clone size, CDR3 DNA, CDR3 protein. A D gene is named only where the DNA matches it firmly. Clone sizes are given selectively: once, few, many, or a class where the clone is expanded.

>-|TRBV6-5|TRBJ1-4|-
TGTGCCAGCAGTTGGAAGGGGGATGAAAAACTGTTTTTT
CASSWKGDEKLFF
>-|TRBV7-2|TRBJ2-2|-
TGTGCCAGCAGCTTACGGGGGAGTACCGGGGAGCTGTTTTTT
CASSLRGSTGELFF
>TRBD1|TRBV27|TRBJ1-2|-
TGTGCCAGCAGTTTATCGCTGGGGACAGGGGAGATAGAGTATGGCTACACCTTC
CASSLSLGTGEIEYGYTF
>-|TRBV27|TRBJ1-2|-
TGTGCCAGCAGTCCTTGGGGGCCCGGTCCCCCGGACTATGGCTACACCTTC
CASSPWGPGPPDYGYTF
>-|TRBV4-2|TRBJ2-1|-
TGTGCCAGCAGCCAAGGTGGGGGACAACGCTCCTACAATGAGCAGTTCTTC
CASSQGGGQRSYNEQFF
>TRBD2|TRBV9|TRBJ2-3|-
TGTGCCAGCAGCGTAGGGGTCGCTAGCGGGGGGGCTAGCACAGATACGCAGTATTTT
CASSVGVASGGASTDTQYF
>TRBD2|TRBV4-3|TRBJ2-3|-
TGCGCCAGCAGCCAATCGACTAGCGGGGGAGGGGATACGCAGTATTTT
CASSQSTSGGGDTQYF
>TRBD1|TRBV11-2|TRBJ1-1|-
TGTGCCAGCAGCTTAGGCCCGAGAGGGGGCAAGAACACTGAAGCTTTCTTT
CASSLGPRGGKNTEAFF
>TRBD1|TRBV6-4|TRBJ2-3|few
TGTGCCAGCAGTGACGGGACAGGGGCAGATACGCAGTATTTT
CASSDGTGADTQYF
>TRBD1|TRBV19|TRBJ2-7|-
TGTGCCAGTAGTATACGCCACAGGGGGGCGAGCTCCTACGAGCAGTACTTC
CASSIRHRGASSYEQYF
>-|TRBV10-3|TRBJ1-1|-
TGTGCCATCAGCCGACAGGACAACACTGAAGCTTTCTTT
CAISRQDNTEAFF
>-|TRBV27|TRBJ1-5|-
TGTGCCAGCAGTTTAATCAGGGGCTATCAGCCCCAGCATTTT
CASSLIRGYQPQHF
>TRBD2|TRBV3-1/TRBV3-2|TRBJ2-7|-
TGTGCCAGCAGACTGACTAGCGGGGGGGCGTACGAGCAGTACTTC
CASRLTSGGAYEQYF
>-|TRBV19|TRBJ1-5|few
TGTGCCAGTACCTCAGGGGTTAGCAATCAGCCCCAGCATTTT
CASTSGVSNQPQHF
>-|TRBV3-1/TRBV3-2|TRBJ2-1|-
TGTGCCAGCAGCCCGGGGGGCTCTAGCTCCTACAATGAGCAGTTCTTC
CASSPGGSSSYNEQFF
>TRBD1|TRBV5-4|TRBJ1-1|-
TGTGCCAGCAGCTTAACCGGGACAGGGAGGAACACTGAAGCTTTCTTT
CASSLTGTGRNTEAFF
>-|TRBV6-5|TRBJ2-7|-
TGTGCCAGCAGGCCACCAGGGTCGGTCCACGAGCAGTACTTC
CASRPPGSVHEQYF
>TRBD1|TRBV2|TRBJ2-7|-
TGTGCCAGCAGTTTTGACAGGGGAGCCTACGAGCAGTACTTC
CASSFDRGAYEQYF
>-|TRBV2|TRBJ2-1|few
TGTGCCAGCGGGGCCCCACGGGAGCAGTTCTTC
CASGAPREQFF
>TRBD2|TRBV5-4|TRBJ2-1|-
TGTGCCAGCACCAACTCAGTCGCGGGACTAACCTACAATGAGCAGTTCTTC
CASTNSVAGLTYNEQFF
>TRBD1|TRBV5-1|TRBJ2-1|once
TGCGCCAGCAGCCTGATAGGACAGGGGACAAGACCCTACAATGAGCAGTTCTTC
CASSLIGQGTRPYNEQFF
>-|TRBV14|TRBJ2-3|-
TGTGCCAGTACAGGGCTGGTCACAGATACGCAGTATTTT
CASTGLVTDTQYF
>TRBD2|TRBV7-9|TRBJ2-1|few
TGTGCCAGCAGCCCTAGCGGGGGTCATGGCGGTGAGCAGTTCTTC
CASSPSGGHGGEQFF
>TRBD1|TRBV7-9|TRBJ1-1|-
TGTGCCAGCAGCCGACAGGGAGGTACTGAAGCTTTCTTT
CASSRQGGTEAFF
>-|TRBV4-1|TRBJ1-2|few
TGCGCCAGCAGCCAAGATAAACAGGGCCCGACTAAACTGAATGGCTACACCTTC
CASSQDKQGPTKLNGYTF
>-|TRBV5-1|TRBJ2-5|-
TGCGCCAGCAGCAGAACCGACAGGGAGGCGAATCGAGAGACCCAGTACTTC
CASSRTDREANRETQYF
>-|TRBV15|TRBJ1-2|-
TGTGCCACCAGCAGAGAGGCGGGTGGCTACACCTTC
CATSREAGGYTF
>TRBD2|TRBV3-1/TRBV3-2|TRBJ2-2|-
TGTGCCAGCAGCCTTGCGGGGGACACCGGGGAGCTGTTTTTT
CASSLAGDTGELFF
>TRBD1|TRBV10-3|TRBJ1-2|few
TGTGCCATCAGTGCATCTTCCGGGACAGGGAACTATGGCTACACCTTC
CAISASSGTGNYGYTF
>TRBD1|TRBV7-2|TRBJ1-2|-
TGTGCCAGCAGCACTAGACAGGGGGCGGACTATGGCTACACCTTC
CASSTRQGADYGYTF
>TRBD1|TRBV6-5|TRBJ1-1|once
TGTGCCAGCAGTTACGACAGGGGCACTGAAGCTTTCTTT
CASSYDRGTEAFF
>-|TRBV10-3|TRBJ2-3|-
TGTGCCGTAAACAGGGATTTGACTGTAACAGATACGCAGTATTTT
CAVNRDLTVTDTQYF
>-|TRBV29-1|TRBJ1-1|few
TGCAGCGTCATCGATGGGCTGGGGGGGAACACTGAAGCTTTCTTT
CSVIDGLGGNTEAFF
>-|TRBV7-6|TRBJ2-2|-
TGTGCCAGCAGAAACGTTAGGGGTACCGTCGGGGAGCTGTTTTTT
CASRNVRGTVGELFF
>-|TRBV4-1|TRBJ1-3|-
TGCGCCAGCAGCCAAGTCGAGGGAAACACCATATATTTT
CASSQVEGNTIYF
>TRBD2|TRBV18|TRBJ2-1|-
TGTGCCAGCTCAGCCGCACGGACCGGCGGGGGGGTCTACAATGAGCAGTTCTTC
CASSAARTGGGVYNEQFF
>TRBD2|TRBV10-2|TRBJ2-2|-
TGCGCCGCTGTGGGACTAGCGAACACCGGGGAGCTGTTTTTT
CAAVGLANTGELFF
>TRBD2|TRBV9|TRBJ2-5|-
TGTGCCACCTCCACCGGGACTAGCGGGGGGGCTGGAGAGACCCAGTACTTC
CATSTGTSGGAGETQYF
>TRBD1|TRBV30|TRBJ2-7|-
TGTGCCTGGAATCCAGGGACAGGGGTCCACGAGCAGTACTTC
CAWNPGTGVHEQYF
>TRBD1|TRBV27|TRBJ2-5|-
TGTGCCAGCAGCTGGACAGGGGGAGTAGAGACCCAGTACTTC
CASSWTGGVETQYF
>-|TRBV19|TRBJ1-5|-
TGTGCCAGTACCACGACGGGGTATAGCAATCAGCCCCAGCATTTT
CASTTTGYSNQPQHF